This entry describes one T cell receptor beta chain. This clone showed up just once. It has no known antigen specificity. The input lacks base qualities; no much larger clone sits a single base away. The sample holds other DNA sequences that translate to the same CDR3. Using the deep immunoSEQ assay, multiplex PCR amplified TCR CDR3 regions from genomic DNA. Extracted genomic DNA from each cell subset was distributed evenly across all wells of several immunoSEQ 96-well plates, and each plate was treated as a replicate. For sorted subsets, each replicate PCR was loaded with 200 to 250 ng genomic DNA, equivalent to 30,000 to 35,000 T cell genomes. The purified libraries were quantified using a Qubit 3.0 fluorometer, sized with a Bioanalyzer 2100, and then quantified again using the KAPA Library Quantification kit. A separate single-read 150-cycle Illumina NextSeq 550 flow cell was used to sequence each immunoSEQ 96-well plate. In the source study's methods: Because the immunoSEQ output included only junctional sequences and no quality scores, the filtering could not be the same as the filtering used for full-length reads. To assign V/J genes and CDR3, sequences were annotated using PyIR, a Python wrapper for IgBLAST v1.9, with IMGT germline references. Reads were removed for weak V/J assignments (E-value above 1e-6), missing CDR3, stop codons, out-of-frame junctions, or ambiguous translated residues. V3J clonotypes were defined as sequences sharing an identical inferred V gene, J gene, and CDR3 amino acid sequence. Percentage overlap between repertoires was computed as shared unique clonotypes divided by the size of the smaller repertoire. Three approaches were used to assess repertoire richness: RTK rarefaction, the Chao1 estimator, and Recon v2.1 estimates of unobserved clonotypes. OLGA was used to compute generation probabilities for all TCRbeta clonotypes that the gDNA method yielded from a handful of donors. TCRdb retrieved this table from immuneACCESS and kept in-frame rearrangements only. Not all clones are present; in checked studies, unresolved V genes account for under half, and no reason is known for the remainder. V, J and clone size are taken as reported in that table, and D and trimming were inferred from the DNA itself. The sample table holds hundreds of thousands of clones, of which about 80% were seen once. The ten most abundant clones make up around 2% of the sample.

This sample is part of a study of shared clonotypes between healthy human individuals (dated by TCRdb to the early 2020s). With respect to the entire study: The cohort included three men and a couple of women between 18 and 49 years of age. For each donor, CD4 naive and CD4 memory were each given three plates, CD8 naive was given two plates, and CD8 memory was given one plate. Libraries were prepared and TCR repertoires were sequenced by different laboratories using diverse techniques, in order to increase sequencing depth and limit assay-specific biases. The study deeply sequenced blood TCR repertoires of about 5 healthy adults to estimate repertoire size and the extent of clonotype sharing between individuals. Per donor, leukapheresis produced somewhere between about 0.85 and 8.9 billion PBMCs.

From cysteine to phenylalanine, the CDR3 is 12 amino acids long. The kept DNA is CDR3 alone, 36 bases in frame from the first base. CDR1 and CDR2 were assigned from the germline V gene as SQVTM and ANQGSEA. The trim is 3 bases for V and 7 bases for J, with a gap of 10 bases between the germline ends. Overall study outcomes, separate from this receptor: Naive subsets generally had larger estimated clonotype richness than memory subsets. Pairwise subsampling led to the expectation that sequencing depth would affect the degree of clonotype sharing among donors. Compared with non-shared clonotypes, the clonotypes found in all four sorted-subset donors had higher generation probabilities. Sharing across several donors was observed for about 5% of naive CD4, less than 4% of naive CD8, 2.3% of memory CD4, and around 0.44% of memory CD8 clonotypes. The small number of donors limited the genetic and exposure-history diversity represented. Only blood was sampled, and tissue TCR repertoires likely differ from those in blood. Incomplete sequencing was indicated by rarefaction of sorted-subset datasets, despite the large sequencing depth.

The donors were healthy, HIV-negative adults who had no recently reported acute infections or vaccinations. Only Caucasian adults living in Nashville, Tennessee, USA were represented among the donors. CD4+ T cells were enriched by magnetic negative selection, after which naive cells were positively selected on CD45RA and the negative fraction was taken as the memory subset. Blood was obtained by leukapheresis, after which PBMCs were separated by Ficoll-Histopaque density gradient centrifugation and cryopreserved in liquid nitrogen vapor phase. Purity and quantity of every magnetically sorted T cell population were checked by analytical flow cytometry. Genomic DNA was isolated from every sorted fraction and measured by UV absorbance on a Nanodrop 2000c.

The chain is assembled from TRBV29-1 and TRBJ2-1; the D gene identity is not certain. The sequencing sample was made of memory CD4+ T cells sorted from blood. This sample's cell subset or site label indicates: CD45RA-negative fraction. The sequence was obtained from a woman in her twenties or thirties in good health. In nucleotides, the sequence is TGCAGCGTTGAGGGTACGAGGAATGAGCAGTTCTTC. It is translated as CSVEGTRNEQFF.